This T cell receptor beta chain derives from a study of PD-1 blockade in classical Hodgkin lymphoma. The CDR3 runs to 14 residues. Germline V gene lookup returns CDR1 LNHDA and CDR2 SQIVND (reference sequence). Unmatched junction bases numbered 3, after V lost 1 base and J lost 3 bases. Time point indicated: newly diagnosed, previously untreated cHL patient sample. PBMCs, once thawed, yielded CD8+ T cells isolated by magnetic negative selection. Sequencing used immunoSEQ multiplex PCR; TCRdb keeps in-frame clones, though not all of them. The sample holds about 9,500 clones, 70% to 90% seen once. Study results and limitations: It was reported that newly diagnosed patients had less baseline TCR diversity than healthy donors.

For this clone: Its antigen is not known.

V is TRBV19 and J is TRBJ2-7; 7 positions agree with TRBD1. The sequencing input was CD8+ T cells from blood. The receptor was derived from a human donor with classical Hodgkin lymphoma. The CDR3 nucleotides read TGTGCCAGTAGTATAGGGGGACAGATCTACGAGCAGTACTTC. Protein product: CASSIGGQIYEQYF.